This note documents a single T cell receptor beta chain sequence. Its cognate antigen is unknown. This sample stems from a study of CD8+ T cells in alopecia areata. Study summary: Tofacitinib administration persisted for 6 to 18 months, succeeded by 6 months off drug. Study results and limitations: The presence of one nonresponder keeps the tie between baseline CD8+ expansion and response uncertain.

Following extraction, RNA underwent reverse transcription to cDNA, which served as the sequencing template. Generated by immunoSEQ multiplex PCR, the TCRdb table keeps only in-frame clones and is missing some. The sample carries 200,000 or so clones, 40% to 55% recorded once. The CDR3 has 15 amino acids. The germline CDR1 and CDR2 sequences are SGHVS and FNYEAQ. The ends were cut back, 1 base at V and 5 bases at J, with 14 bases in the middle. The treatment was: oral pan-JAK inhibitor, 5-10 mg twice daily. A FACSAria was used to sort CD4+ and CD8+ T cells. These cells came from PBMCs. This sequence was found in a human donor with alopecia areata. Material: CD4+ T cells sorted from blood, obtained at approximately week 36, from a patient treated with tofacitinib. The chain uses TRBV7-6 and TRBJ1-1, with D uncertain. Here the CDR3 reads CASSLVPRGSTEAFF. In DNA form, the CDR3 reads TGTGCCAGCAGCTTAGTTCCCCGGGGTTCAACTGAAGCTTTCTTT.